The sequence of this T cell receptor (beta chain) was determined in a study of cytomegalovirus exposure and HLA in healthy donors. The study, taken as a whole, reports: The study assumed roughly uniform donor sequencing depth for presence/absence analyses. Associated with cytomegalovirus, according to the listing, were 150 to 200 TCR beta chains. Certain sequence variants were highly shared and formed a cluster, and this cluster was likely a sequencing artifact.

Notes on this clone: Antigen unknown.

PCR involved 60 Vbeta and 13 Jbeta primers. Using immunoSEQ multiplex PCR, the repertoire was profiled, and TCRdb retains in-frame clones only, with some absent. The data contain 150,000 or so clones, just over 75% of them singletons. V lost 0 bases, J lost 0 bases, and 9 bases stayed unmatched. The CDR3 is made up of 18 amino acids. Germline-derived CDR1 and CDR2 are SGHDN and FVKESK. The sequencing sample was made of PBMCs. This rearrangement joins TRBV14 to TRBJ2-3; 7 bases map to TRBD2. The source of this sequence is a man aged 40-49 years in good health and CMV-seronegative. In DNA, the CDR3 is TGTGCCAGCAGCCAAGATTTGGGGCTAGCGGCTAGCACAGATACGCAGTATTTT. Amino acids: CASSQDLGLAASTDTQYF.